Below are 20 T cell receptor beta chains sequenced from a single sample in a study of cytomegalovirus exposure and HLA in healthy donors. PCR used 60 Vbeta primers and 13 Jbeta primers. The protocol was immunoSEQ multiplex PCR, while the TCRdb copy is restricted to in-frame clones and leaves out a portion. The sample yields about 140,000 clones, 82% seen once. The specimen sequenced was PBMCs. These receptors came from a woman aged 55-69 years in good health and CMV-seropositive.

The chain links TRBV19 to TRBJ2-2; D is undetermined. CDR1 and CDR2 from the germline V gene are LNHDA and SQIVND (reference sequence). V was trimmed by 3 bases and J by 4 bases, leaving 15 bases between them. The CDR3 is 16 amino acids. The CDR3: CASSMTRISLTGELFF. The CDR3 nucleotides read TGTGCCAGTAGTATGACCAGGATCTCCCTCACCGGGGAGCTGTTTTTT. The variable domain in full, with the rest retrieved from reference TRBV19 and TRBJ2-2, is DGGITQSPKYLFRKEGQNVTLSCEQNLNHDAMYWYRQDPGQGLRLIYYSQIVNDFQKGDIAEGYSVSREKKESFPLTVTSAQKNPTAFYLCASSMTRISLTGELFFGEGSRLTVL.

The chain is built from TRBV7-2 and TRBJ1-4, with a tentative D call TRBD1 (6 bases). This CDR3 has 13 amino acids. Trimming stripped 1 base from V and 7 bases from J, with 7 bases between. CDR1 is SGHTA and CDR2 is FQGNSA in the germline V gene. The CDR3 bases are TGTGCCAGCAGCTTAGAACAGGGTGAAAAACTGTTTTTT. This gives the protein CASSLEQGEKLFF.

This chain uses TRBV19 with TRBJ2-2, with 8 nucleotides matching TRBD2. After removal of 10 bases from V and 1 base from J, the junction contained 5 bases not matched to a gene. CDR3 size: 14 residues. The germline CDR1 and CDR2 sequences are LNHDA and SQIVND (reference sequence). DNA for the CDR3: TGTGCCACCTTTAGCGGGAAGAACACCGGGGAGCTGTTTTTT. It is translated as CATFSGKNTGELFF. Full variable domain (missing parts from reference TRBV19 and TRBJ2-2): DGGITQSPKYLFRKEGQNVTLSCEQNLNHDAMYWYRQDPGQGLRLIYYSQIVNDFQKGDIAEGYSVSREKKESFPLTVTSAQKNPTAFYLCATFSGKNTGELFFGEGSRLTVL.

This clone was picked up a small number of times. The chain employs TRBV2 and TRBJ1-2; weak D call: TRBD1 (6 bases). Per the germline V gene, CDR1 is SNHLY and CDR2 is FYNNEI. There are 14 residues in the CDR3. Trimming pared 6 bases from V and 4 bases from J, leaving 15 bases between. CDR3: CASSDTRDTYGYTF. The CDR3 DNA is TGTGCCAGCAGCGATACCCGGGACACCTATGGCTACACCTTC.

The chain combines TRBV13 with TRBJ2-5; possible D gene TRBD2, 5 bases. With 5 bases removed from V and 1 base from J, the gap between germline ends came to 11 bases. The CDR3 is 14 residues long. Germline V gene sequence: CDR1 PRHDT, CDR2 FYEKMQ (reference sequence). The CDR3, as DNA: TGTGCCAGCAGCCCTCTCGGGATCCAAGAGACCCAGTACTTC. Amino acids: CASSPLGIQETQYF. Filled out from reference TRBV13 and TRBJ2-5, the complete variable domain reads AAGVIQSPRHLIKEKRETATLKCYPIPRHDTVYWYQQGPGQDPQFLISFYEKMQSDKGSIPDRFSAQQFSDYHSELNMSSLELGDSALYFCASSPLGIQETQYFGPGTRLLVL.

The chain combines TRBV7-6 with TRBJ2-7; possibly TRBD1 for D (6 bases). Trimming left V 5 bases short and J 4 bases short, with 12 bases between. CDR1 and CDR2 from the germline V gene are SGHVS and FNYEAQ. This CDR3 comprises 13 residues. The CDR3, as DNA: TGTGCCAGCAGCCTGGACAGACAGTACGAGCAGTACTTC. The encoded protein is CASSLDRQYEQYF.

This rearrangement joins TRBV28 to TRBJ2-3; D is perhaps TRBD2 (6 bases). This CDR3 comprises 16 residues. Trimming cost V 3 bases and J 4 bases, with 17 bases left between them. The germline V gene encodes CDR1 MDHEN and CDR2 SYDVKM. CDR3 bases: TGTGCCAGCAGTTTGTTATCAGTGGCGGGACCAGATACGCAGTATTTT. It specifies CASSLLSVAGPDTQYF.

The CDR3 loop reads CASSHSPYGDEQYF. CDR3 in DNA: TGTGCCAGCAGCCATAGCCCTTATGGAGACGAGCAGTACTTC. The gene calls are TRBV7-2 and TRBJ2-7; D unclear. Trimming pared 5 bases from V and 5 bases from J, leaving 16 bases between. The CDR3 covers 14 residues. Germline V lookup: CDR1 SGHTA, CDR2 FQGNSA. Based on the CDR3 plus reference TRBV7-2 and TRBJ2-7, the full variable domain is GAGVSQSPSNKVTEKGKDVELRCDPISGHTALYWYRQSLGQGLEFLIYFQGNSAPDKSGLPSDRFSAERTGGSVSTLTIQRTQQEDSAVYLCASSHSPYGDEQYFGPGTRLTVT.

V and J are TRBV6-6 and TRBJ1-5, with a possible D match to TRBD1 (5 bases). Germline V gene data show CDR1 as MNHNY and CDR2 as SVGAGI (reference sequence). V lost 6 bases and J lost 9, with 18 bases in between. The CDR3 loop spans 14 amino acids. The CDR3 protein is CASSQRDGGGPQHF. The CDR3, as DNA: TGTGCCAGCAGCCAACGGGACGGGGGTGGGCCCCAGCATTTT.

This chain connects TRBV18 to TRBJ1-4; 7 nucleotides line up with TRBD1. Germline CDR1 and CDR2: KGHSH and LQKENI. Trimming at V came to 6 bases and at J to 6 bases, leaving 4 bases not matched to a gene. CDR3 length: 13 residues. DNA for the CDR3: TGTGCCAGCTCCCCAGGACAGGATGAAAAACTGTTTTTT. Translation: CASSPGQDEKLFF.

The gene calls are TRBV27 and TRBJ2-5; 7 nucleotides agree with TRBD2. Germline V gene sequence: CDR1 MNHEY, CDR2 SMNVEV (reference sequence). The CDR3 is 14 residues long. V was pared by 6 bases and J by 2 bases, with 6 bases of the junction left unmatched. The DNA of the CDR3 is TGTGCCAGCAGAAGGGCCGGGAGGCAAGAGACCCAGTACTTC. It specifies CASRRAGRQETQYF.

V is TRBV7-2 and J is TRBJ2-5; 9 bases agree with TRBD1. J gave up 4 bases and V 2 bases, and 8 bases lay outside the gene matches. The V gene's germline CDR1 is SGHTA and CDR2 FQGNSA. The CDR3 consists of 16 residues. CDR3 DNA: TGTGCCAGCAGCTTACAGGGACAGGGAGGGACAGAGACCCAGTACTTC. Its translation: CASSLQGQGGTETQYF.

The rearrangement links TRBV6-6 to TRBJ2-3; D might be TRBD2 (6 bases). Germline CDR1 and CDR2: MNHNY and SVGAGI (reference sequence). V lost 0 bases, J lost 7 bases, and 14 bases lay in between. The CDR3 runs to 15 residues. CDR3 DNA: TGTGCCAGCAGTTACTCTAGCGGAAACGCCAATACGCAGTATTTT. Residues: CASSYSSGNANTQYF.

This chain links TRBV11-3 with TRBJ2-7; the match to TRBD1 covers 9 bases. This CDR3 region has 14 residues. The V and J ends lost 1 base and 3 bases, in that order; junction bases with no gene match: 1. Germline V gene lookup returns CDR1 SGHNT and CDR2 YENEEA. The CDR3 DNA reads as TGTGCCAGCAGCTTAGGGGACAGGGACTACGAGCAGTACTTC. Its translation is CASSLGDRDYEQYF.

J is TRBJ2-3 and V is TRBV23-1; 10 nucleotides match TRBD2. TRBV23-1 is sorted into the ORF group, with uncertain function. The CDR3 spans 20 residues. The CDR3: CTLLGSLGITLAGDEDTQYF. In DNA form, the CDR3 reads TGCACCCTCTTAGGTAGTTTAGGCATTACTCTAGCGGGAGATGAAGATACGCAGTATTTT.

The CDR3 here is CASSQTIEPMETQYF. The CDR3, as DNA: TGCGCCAGCAGTCAGACTATCGAGCCTATGGAGACCCAGTACTTC. The V call is TRBV4-3, the J call TRBJ2-5; D may be TRBD2 (5 bases). CDR1 and CDR2 from the germline V gene are LGHNA and YSLEER. This CDR3 has 15 amino acids. The V end lost 6 bases, the J end lost 5 bases, and 19 bases lay between the germline ends.

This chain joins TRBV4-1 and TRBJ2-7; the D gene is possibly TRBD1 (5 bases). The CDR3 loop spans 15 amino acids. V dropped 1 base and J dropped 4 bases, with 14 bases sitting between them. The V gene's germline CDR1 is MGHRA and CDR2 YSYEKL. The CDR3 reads CASSQASGQFYEQYF. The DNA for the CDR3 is TGCGCCAGCAGCCAAGCGTCAGGACAATTTTACGAGCAGTACTTC.

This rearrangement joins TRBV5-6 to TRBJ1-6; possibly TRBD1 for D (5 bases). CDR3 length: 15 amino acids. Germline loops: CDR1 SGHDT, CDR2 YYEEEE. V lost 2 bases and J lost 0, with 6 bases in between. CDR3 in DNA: TGTGCCAGCAGCTTTGGACACTCCTATAATTCACCCCTCCACTTT. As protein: CASSFGHSYNSPLHF.

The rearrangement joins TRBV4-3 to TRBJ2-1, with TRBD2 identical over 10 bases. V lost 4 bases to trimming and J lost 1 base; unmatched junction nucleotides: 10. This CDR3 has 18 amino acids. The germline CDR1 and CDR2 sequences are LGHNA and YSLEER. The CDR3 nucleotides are TGCGCCAGCAGCCGGGCCAGCGGGAGGGCCAGTTCCTACAATGAGCAGTTCTTC. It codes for CASSRASGRASSYNEQFF.

The CDR3 spells CASSQSRMVGRDNEQFF. The CDR3 nucleotides read TGTGCCAGCAGCCAATCGCGAATGGTAGGGAGAGACAATGAGCAGTTCTTC. The chain couples TRBV16 to TRBJ2-1, with a possible D match to TRBD2 (5 bases). V was clipped by 0 bases and J by 5 bases, with 17 bases between them. The germline gives CDR1 KGHSY, CDR2 FQNENV. This CDR3 comprises 17 residues.